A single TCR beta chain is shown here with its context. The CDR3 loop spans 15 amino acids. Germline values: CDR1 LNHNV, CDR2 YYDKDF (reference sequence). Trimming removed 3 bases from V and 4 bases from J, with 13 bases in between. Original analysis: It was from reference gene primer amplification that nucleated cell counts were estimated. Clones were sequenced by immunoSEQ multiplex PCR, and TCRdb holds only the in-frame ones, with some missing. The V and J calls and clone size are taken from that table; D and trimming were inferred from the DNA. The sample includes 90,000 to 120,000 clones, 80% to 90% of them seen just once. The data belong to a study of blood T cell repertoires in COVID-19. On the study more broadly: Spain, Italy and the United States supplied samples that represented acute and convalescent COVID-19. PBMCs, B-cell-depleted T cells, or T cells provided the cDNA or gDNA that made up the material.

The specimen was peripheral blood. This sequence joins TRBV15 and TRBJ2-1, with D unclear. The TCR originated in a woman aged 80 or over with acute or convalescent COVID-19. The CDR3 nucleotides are TGTGCCACCAGCAGGACACCAGCAAATTACAATGAGCAGTTCTTC. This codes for CATSRTPANYNEQFF.